The T cell receptor beta chain described here comes from a study of regulatory T cells in long-lasting Graves disease. Study results and limitations: Persistent disease showed a preference for TRBV28, TRBJ1-2 and TRBJ2-5. Persistent patients shared more public clonotypes (under 3,000) than newly diagnosed patients (roughly 960).

Germline assignment: CDR1 KGHDR and CDR2 SFDVKD. After removal of 3 bases from V and 2 bases from J, the junction contained 0 bases not matched to a gene. The length of the CDR3 is 14 residues. To make TCR beta libraries, researchers used iRepertoire HTBI primers and Arm-PCR of CDR3 regions. TCRdb redid the calling of the multiplex PCR reads with MiXCR, one entry per CDR3 protein. The data hold 400,000 to 500,000 distinct CDR3 sequences, with about 22% observed a single time. Time point denoted: persistent/refractory GD, antithyroid drugs over 5 years with positive TRAb. Preparation of the TCR library used RNA extracted from PBMCs. As regards this clonotype: Its antigen is as yet unknown. This sequence may be a read error, since a much larger clone differs from it by one base.

This clonotype originated in a female donor with Graves disease. This chain uses TRBV24-1 with TRBJ1-3, with 7 bases matching TRBD1. The sequences come from peripheral blood mononuclear cells (PBMCs), collected when the disease was refractory, from a patient treated with antithyroid drugs. CDR3 bases: TGTGCCACCAGTGATCAGGGGGCTGGAAACACCATATATTTT. It encodes CATSDQGAGNTIYF.